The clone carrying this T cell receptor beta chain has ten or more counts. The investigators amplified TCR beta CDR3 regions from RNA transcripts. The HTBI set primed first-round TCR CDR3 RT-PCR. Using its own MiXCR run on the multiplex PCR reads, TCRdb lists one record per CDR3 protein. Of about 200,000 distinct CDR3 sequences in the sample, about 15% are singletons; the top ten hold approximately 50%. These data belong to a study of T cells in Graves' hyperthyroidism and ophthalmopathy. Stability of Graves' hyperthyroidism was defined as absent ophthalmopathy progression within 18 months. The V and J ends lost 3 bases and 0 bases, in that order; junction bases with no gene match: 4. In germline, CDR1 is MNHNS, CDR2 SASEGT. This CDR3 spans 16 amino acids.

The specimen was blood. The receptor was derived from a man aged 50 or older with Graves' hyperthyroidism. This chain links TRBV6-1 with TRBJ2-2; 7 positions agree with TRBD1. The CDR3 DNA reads TGTGCCAGCAGTGATGTGGGGACAGCGAACACCGGGGAGCTGTTTTTT. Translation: CASSDVGTANTGELFF.